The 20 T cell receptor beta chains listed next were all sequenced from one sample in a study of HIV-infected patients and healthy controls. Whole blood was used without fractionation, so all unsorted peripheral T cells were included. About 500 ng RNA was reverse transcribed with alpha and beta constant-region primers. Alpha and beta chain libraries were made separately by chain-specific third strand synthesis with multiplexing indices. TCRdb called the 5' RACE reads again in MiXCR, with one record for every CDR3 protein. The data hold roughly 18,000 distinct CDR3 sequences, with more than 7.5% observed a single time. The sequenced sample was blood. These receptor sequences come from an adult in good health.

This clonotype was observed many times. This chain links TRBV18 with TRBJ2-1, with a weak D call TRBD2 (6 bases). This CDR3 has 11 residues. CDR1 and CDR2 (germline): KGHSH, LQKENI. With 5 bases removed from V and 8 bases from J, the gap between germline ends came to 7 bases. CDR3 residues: CASSTGDEQFF. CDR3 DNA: TGTGCCAGCTCAACGGGGGATGAGCAGTTCTTC.

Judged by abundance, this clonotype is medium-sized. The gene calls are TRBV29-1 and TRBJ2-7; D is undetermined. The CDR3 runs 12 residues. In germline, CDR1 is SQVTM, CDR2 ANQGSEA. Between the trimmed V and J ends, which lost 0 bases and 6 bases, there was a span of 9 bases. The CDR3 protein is CSVEESSGEQYF. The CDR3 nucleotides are TGCAGCGTTGAAGAATCCTCGGGCGAGCAGTACTTC.

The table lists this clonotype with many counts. The DNA of the CDR3 is TGTGCCAGCAGCTTAACTAGCGGGAGTTTCAATGAGCAGTTCTTC. This codes for CASSLTSGSFNEQFF. This chain connects TRBV7-9 to TRBJ2-1; TRBD2 matches 11 bases. V was clipped by 2 bases and J by 6 bases; unmatched bases: 3. Germline-derived CDR1 and CDR2 are SEHNR and FQNEAQ (reference sequence). The CDR3 runs to 15 residues.

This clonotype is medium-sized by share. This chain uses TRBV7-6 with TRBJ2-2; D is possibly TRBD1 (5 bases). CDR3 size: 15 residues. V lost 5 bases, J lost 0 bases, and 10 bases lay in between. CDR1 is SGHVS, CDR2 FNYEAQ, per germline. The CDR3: CASSRTGANTGELFF. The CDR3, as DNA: TGTGCCAGCAGCCGTACAGGAGCGAACACCGGGGAGCTGTTTTTT.

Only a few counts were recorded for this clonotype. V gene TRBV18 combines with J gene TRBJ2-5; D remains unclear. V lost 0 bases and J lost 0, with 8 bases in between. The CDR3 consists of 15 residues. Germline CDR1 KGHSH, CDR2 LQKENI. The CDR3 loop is CASSPPKGYQETQYF. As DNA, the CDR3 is TGTGCCAGCTCACCACCGAAAGGCTACCAAGAGACCCAGTACTTC.

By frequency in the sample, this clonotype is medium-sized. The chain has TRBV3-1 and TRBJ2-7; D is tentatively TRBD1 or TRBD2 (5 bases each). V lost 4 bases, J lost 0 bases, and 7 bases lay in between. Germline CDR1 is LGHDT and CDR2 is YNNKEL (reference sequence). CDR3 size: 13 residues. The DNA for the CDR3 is TGTGCCAGCAGCCTGGGACGCTCCTACGAGCAGTACTTC. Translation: CASSLGRSYEQYF.

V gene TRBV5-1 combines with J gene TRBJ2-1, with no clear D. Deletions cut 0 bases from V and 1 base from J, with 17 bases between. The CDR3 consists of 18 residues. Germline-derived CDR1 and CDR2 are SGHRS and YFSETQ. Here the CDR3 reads CASSLVHFALGSYNEQFF. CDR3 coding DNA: TGCGCCAGCAGCTTGGTTCACTTTGCCCTTGGGTCCTACAATGAGCAGTTCTTC.

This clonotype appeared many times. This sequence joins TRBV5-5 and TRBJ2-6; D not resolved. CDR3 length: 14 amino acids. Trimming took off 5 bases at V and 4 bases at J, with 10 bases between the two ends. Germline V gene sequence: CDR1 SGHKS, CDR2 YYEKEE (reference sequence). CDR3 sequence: CASRRGTGANVLTF. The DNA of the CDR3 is TGTGCCAGCAGGAGAGGTACCGGGGCCAACGTCCTGACTTTC.

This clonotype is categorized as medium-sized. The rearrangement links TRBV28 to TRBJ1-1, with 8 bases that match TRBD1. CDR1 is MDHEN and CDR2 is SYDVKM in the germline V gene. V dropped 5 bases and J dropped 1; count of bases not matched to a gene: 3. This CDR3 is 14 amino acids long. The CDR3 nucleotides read TGTGCCAGCAGTGGGACAGGACGGAACACTGAAGCTTTCTTT. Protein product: CASSGTGRNTEAFF.

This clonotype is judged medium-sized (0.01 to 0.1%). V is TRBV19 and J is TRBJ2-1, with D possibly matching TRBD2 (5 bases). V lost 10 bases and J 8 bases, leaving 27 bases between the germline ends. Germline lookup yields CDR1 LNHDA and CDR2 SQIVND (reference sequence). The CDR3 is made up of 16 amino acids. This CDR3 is CATNPPAGKGRDEQFF. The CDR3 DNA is TGTGCCACCAATCCCCCAGCCGGGAAAGGGCGGGATGAGCAGTTCTTC.

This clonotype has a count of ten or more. CDR3 in amino acids: CASSVTWDTQYF. The CDR3 coding sequence is TGTGCCAGCAGCGTTACATGGGATACGCAGTATTTT. The genes are TRBV11-2 and TRBJ2-3; no reliable D call. This CDR3 region has 12 residues. Germline assignment: CDR1 SGHAT and CDR2 FQNNGV. V was clipped by 5 bases and J by 6 bases, with 9 bases between them.

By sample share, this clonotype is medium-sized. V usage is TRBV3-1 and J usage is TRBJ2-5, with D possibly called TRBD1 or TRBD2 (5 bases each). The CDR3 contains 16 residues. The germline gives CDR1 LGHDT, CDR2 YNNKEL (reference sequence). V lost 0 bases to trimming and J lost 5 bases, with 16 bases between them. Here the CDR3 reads CASSQDWPRDGETQYF. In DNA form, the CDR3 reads TGTGCCAGCAGCCAAGATTGGCCAAGGGACGGGGAGACCCAGTACTTC.

The CDR3 spells CASSSRSQLAGNTEAFF. CDR3 bases: TGTGCCAGCAGTTCCCGCTCCCAGCTCGCCGGGAACACTGAAGCTTTCTTT. The chain has TRBV28 and TRBJ1-1; D ambiguous. The CDR3 runs to 17 residues. From germline, CDR1 is MDHEN and CDR2 SYDVKM. Deletions cut 4 bases from V and 1 base from J, with 19 bases between.

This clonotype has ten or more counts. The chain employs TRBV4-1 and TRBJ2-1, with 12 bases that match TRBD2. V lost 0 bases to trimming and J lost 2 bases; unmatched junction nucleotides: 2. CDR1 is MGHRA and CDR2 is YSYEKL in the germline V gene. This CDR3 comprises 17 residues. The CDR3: CASSQEGTSGPYNEQFF. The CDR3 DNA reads TGCGCCAGCAGCCAAGAGGGGACTAGCGGGCCCTACAATGAGCAGTTCTTC.

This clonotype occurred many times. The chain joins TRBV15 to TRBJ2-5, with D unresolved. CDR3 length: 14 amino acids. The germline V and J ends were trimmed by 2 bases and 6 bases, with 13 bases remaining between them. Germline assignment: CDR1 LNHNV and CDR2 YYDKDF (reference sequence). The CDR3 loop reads CATSRRKGEKTQYF. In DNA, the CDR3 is TGTGCCACCAGCAGAAGAAAGGGTGAAAAGACCCAGTACTTC.

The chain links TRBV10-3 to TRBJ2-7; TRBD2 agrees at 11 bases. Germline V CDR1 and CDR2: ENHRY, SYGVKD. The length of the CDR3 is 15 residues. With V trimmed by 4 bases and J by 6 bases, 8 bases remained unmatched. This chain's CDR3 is CAISVLLAGDPEQYF. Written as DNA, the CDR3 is TGTGCCATCAGTGTACTACTAGCGGGAGATCCCGAGCAGTACTTC.

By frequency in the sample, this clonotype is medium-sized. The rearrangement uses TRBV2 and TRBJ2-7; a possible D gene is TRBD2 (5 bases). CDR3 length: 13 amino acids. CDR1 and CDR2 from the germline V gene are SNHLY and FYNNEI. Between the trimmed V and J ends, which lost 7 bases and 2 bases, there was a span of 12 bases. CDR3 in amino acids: CASNREGTYEQYF. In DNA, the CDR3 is TGTGCCAGCAATCGAGAGGGCACCTACGAGCAGTACTTC. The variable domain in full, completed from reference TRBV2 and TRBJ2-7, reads EPEVTQTPSHQVTQMGQEVILRCVPISNHLYFYWYRQILGQKVEFLVSFYNNEISEKSEIFDDQFSVERPDGSNFTLKIRSTKLEDSAMYFCASNREGTYEQYFGPGTRLTVT.

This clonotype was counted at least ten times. CDR3 nucleotides: TGTGCCAGCAGCACGTCACGGACGGGCTATGGCTACACCTTC. Residues: CASSTSRTGYGYTF. The rearrangement joins TRBV3-1 to TRBJ1-2; no clear D. V was shortened by 5 bases and J by 4 bases, with 14 bases between the two germline ends. The CDR3 covers 14 residues. Germline CDR1 LGHDT, CDR2 YNNKEL (reference sequence).

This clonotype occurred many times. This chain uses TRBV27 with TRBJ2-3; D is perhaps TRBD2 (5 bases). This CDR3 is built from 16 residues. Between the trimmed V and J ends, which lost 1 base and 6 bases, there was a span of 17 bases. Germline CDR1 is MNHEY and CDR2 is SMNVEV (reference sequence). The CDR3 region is CASSLYRGVVGDTQYF. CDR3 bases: TGTGCCAGCAGTTTATATCGGGGTGTTGTAGGGGATACGCAGTATTTT.

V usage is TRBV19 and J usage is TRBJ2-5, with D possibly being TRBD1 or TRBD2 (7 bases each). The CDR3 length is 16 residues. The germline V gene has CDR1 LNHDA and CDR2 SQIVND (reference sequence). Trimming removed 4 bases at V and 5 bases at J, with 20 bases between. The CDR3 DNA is TGTGCCAGTAGTACTACCAGGGGGGGCGGAATGGAGACCCAGTACTTC. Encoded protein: CASSTTRGGGMETQYF.